Presented here are 8 T cell receptor beta chains from one specimen sequenced in a study of blood T cell repertoires in COVID-19. Sequenced by immunoSEQ multiplex PCR; TCRdb stores in-frame clones only, minus some. The profile shows about 240,000 clones, approximately 85% of them singletons. The specimen sequenced was peripheral blood. Every receptor here comes from a woman aged 25 to 39 with acute or convalescent COVID-19.

This chain joins TRBV7-9 and TRBJ1-2; no clear D. The V gene's germline CDR1 is SEHNR and CDR2 FQNEAQ (reference sequence). Trimming removed 5 bases at V and 8 bases at J, with 15 bases between. The CDR3 contains 13 residues. The CDR3 sequence is CASSPGQTVGYTF. CDR3 DNA sequence: TGTGCCAGCAGCCCGGGTCAGACCGTCGGCTACACCTTC.

The CDR3 protein is CASNQRGGRMDNEQFF. The CDR3 region has the DNA TGTGCCAGCAACCAACGGGGGGGTCGCATGGACAATGAGCAGTTCTTC. The chain combines TRBV7-8 with TRBJ2-1; 8 nucleotides line up with TRBD2. The germline V gene has CDR1 SGHVS and CDR2 FQNEAQ. There are 16 residues in the CDR3. V was clipped by 7 bases and J by 5 bases; unmatched bases: 13.

A single count supports this clone. The CDR3 sequence is CSVGGGSSYEQYF. In DNA form, the CDR3 reads TGCAGCGTGGGAGGAGGAAGCTCCTACGAGCAGTACTTC. V and J are TRBV29-1 and TRBJ2-7; tentative D call: TRBD2 (6 bases). CDR1 is SQVTM and CDR2 is ANQGSEA in the germline V gene. CDR3 length: 13 amino acids. The germline V and J ends were trimmed by 6 bases and 0 bases, with 12 bases remaining between them.

The chain uses TRBV7-2 and TRBJ2-7; D gene unclear. The V and J ends lost 1 base and 4 bases respectively, with 14 bases between them. CDR1 and CDR2 (germline): SGHTA, FQGNSA. The CDR3 has 15 residues. The CDR3: CASSLVARIGYEQYF. CDR3 coding DNA: TGTGCCAGCAGCTTAGTAGCCAGAATAGGATACGAGCAGTACTTC.

V gene TRBV27 combines with J gene TRBJ2-1, with a weak D call TRBD1 (5 bases). The germline gives CDR1 MNHEY, CDR2 SMNVEV (reference sequence). The CDR3 is 12 amino acids. Trimming cost V 4 bases and J 9 bases, with 10 bases left between them. The CDR3: CASSSLGVEQFF. The CDR3 DNA follows: TGTGCCAGCAGTTCGCTAGGGGTTGAGCAGTTCTTC.

V is TRBV5-1 and J is TRBJ2-7; TRBD2 is a possible D gene (5 bases). CDR3 length: 14 amino acids. With 4 bases removed from V and 4 bases from J, the gap between germline ends came to 15 bases. The V gene's germline CDR1 is SGHRS and CDR2 YFSETQ. Here the CDR3 reads CASSPDGIPYEQYF. DNA of the CDR3: TGCGCCAGCAGCCCTGACGGGATCCCATACGAGCAGTACTTC.

The chain links TRBV3-1 (or the pseudogene TRBV3-2) to TRBJ1-2, with D tentatively TRBD1 (6 bases). The CDR3 consists of 13 residues. The V gene's germline CDR1 is LGHDT and CDR2 YNNKEL (reference sequence). The V end lost 4 bases, the J end lost 7 bases, and 13 bases lay between the germline ends. Here the CDR3 reads CASSRRGGGGYTF. The DNA of the CDR3 is TGTGCCAGCAGCCGGCGGGGGGGCGGTGGCTACACCTTC.

The gene calls are TRBV20-1 and TRBJ1-5; D gene ambiguous. The germline V and J ends were trimmed by 3 bases and 5 bases, with 14 bases remaining between them. CDR3 length: 14 amino acids. Germline loops: CDR1 DFQATT, CDR2 SNEGSKA (reference sequence). CDR3 in amino acids: CSASGGRNYQPQHF. DNA of the CDR3: TGCAGTGCTAGTGGAGGCCGTAATTATCAGCCCCAGCATTTT.